The 24 T cell receptor beta chains in this list originate from one sample, sequenced in a study of blood T cell repertoires in COVID-19 (TCRdb year 2020). Libraries were prepared through the immunoSEQ multiplex PCR assay. The table was pulled from immuneACCESS by TCRdb, which kept in-frame rearrangements only. Such tables lose some clones; where checked, under half of the loss comes from unresolved V genes, and the rest has no known cause. This sample gives some 140,000 clones in total; 78% of them show up just once. The ten largest account for about a tenth of the sample. The specimen sequenced was peripheral blood. These receptors came from a man between 60 and 75 years old who had recovered from COVID-19.

This chain connects TRBV5-6 to TRBJ1-6; D might be TRBD1 (6 bases). Between the trimmed V and J ends, which lost 1 base and 8 bases, there was a span of 13 bases. This CDR3 is 15 amino acids long. Germline CDR1 and CDR2: SGHDT and YYEEEE. DNA for the CDR3: TGTGCCAGCAGCTTGCGCCAGGGGACCTATTCACCCCTCCACTTT. Translated, it gives CASSLRQGTYSPLHF.

The chain uses TRBV5-1 and TRBJ2-5; 7 bases are a match to TRBD2. This CDR3 is built from 14 residues. J gave up 2 bases and V 4 bases, and 5 bases lay outside the gene matches. In germline, CDR1 is SGHRS, CDR2 YFSETQ. The CDR3 sequence: CASSLRTRQETQYF. In DNA, the CDR3 is TGCGCCAGCAGCCTTCGGACTAGGCAAGAGACCCAGTACTTC.

This clone has more than one count but fewer than ten. The rearrangement uses TRBV4-3 and TRBJ1-4; 9 nucleotides match TRBD1. Germline trimming cut 2 bases from V and 0 bases from J; bases unmatched to any gene: 4. The germline CDR1 and CDR2 sequences are LGHNA and YSLEER. The CDR3 loop spans 17 amino acids. The CDR3 sequence: CASSQNTGGTTNEKLFF. CDR3 nucleotide sequence: TGCGCCAGCAGCCAAAACACAGGGGGCACAACTAATGAAAAACTGTTTTTT.

As to this clone: One end of the junction fails to match germline, which may point to a read error. The chain links TRBV7-7 to TRBJ2-7; maybe TRBD2 (5 bases). The length of the CDR3 is 13 residues. Germline lookup yields CDR1 SSHAT and CDR2 FNYEAQ (reference sequence). CDR3 residues: CASSLSRGWEQYF. The CDR3 nucleotides read TGTGCTAGCAGCTTAAGTCGGGGTTGGGAGCAGTACTTC. The full variable domain, rest sourced from reference TRBV7-7 and TRBJ2-7, is GAGVSQSPRYKVTKRGQDVTLRCDPISSHATLYWYQQALGQGPEFLTYFNYEAQPDKSGLPSDRFSAERPEGSISTLTIQRTEQRDSAMYRCASSLSRGWEQYFGPGTRLTVT.

This clone has just one count. The chain recombines TRBV7-2 with TRBJ1-1; tentative D call: TRBD1 (5 bases). This CDR3 contains 19 residues. With 1 base removed from V and 1 base from J, the gap between germline ends came to 22 bases. Germline values: CDR1 SGHTA, CDR2 FQGNSA. The CDR3 loop is CASSLVAPGVGQANTEAFF. The CDR3 nucleotides read TGTGCCAGCAGCTTAGTAGCACCGGGGGTTGGGCAGGCGAACACTGAAGCTTTCTTT.

Written as DNA, the CDR3 is TGTGCCAGCAGCCCCAGCAGGTTAGGTGAAAAACTGTTTTTT. Protein product: CASSPSRLGEKLFF. The rearrangement uses TRBV5-6 and TRBJ1-4; unclear D gene. This CDR3 has 14 amino acids. CDR1 and CDR2 from the germline V gene are SGHDT and YYEEEE. The germline V and J ends were trimmed by 4 bases and 7 bases, with 14 bases remaining between them.

The chain is built from TRBV28 and TRBJ2-3, with a tentative D call TRBD1 (6 bases). The CDR3 runs 13 residues. Looked up from germline, CDR1 is MDHEN and CDR2 is SYDVKM. The ends were cut back, 11 bases at V and 2 bases at J, with 14 bases in the middle. Here the CDR3 DNA reads TGTGCCGGTCGAGGACAGTACACAGATACGCAGTATTTT. Residues: CAGRGQYTDTQYF.

The chain has TRBV4-2 and TRBJ1-6, with D perhaps TRBD1 (5 bases). V was shortened by 4 bases and J by 8 bases, with 18 bases between the two germline ends. The germline V gene has CDR1 LGHNA and CDR2 YNFKEQ. The CDR3 loop spans 16 amino acids. The CDR3 sequence is CASSRQMSDTYSPLHF. CDR3 DNA: TGTGCCAGCAGCCGCCAAATGTCGGACACTTATTCACCCCTCCACTTT.

This chain links TRBV7-2 with TRBJ2-1, with D perhaps matching TRBD2 (6 bases). CDR1 is SGHTA and CDR2 is FQGNSA in the germline V gene. CDR3 length equals 14 residues. V lost 4 bases and J lost 7, with 14 bases in between. The CDR3 region is CASSSGLQRNEQFF. The CDR3 coding sequence is TGTGCCAGCAGCTCGGGACTTCAGCGGAATGAGCAGTTCTTC.

DNA of the CDR3: TGTGCCAGCAGCGCCAGCGTAAGCTCCTACAATGAGCAGTTCTTC. Its translation is CASSASVSSYNEQFF. This chain links TRBV3-1 (or the pseudogene TRBV3-2) with TRBJ2-1; D gene ambiguous. The germline gives CDR1 LGHDT, CDR2 YNNKEL (reference sequence). This CDR3 is 15 amino acids long. Trimming took off 5 bases at V and 0 bases at J, with 11 bases between the two ends.

The chain recombines TRBV7-9 with TRBJ1-6; 7 bases agree with TRBD1. CDR3 length equals 15 residues. Germline trimming cut 4 bases from V and 7 bases from J; bases unmatched to any gene: 7. Per the germline V gene, CDR1 is SEHNR and CDR2 is FQNEAQ (reference sequence). Here the CDR3 reads CASSWGTAKNSPLHF. CDR3 sequence (DNA): TGTGCCAGCAGCTGGGGGACAGCTAAAAATTCACCCCTCCACTTT.

The chain is built from TRBV19 and TRBJ2-1, with TRBD2 matching over 11 bases. V trimming: 5 bases; J trimming: 0 bases; junction bases outside the gene matches: 12. This CDR3 contains 19 residues. Germline-derived CDR1 and CDR2 are LNHDA and SQIVND (reference sequence). The CDR3 DNA reads as TGTGCCAGTAGTTGGGCTAGCGGGAGGCCGAGGAGCTCCTACAATGAGCAGTTCTTC. Translation: CASSWASGRPRSSYNEQFF.

DNA for the CDR3: TGCAGTGCTCTACAGGGGCGCCACACCTTC. Protein: CSALQGRHTF. The chain has TRBV20-1 and TRBJ1-2; 7 positions match TRBD1. Looked up from germline, CDR1 is DFQATT and CDR2 is SNEGSKA (reference sequence). Unmatched junction bases numbered 6, after V lost 5 bases and J lost 12 bases. The CDR3 has 10 residues.

This sequence joins TRBV14 and TRBJ1-3; maybe TRBD1 (5 bases). Germline V CDR1 and CDR2: SGHDN, FVKESK. The CDR3 loop spans 14 amino acids. Trimming stripped 8 bases from V and 0 bases from J, with 11 bases between. The CDR3, as DNA: TGTGCCAGCGGGTTCGGGGGCTCTGGAAACACCATATATTTT. Translation gives CASGFGGSGNTIYF. Full variable domain (missing parts from reference TRBV14 and TRBJ1-3): EAGVTQFPSHSVIEKGQTVTLRCDPISGHDNLYWYRRVMGKEIKFLLHFVKESKQDESGMPNNRFLAERTGGTYSTLKVQPAELEDSGVYFCASGFGGSGNTIYFGEGSWLTVV.

CDR3 nucleotide sequence: TGTGCCAGCGGGGAGCGTGTCGGTTTCGGTCAGCCCCAGCATTTT. Its protein product is CASGERVGFGQPQHF. The J gene is TRBJ1-5, the V gene TRBV28; D is uncertain. Germline loops: CDR1 MDHEN, CDR2 SYDVKM. This CDR3 is built from 15 residues. V was pared by 8 bases and J by 6 bases, with 20 bases between.

Only a few counts were recorded for this clone. The chain has TRBV6-6 and TRBJ2-3, with TRBD2 matching over 9 bases. The CDR3 spans 20 residues. Looked up from germline, CDR1 is MNHNY and CDR2 is SVGAGI (reference sequence). The V gene end was trimmed by 5 bases and the J gene end by 2 bases; junction bases not matched to a gene: 20. The CDR3, as DNA: TGTGCCAGCAGTCCTAGGTCGAAGCGGGAGGTTCAGGCTCTCACAGATACGCAGTATTTT. Translation gives CASSPRSKREVQALTDTQYF.

For this clone: Sequence at one end of the junction differs from germline and may be a read error. This chain links TRBV6-6 with TRBJ2-5; the D gene is possibly TRBD2 (5 bases). The V gene's germline CDR1 is MNHNY and CDR2 SVGAGI (reference sequence). There are 13 residues in the CDR3. CDR3 bases: TGTGCCAGCAGTTTCGACTATCAAGAGGCCCAGTACTTC. Its translation is CASSFDYQEAQYF.

The chain is built from TRBV7-9 and TRBJ2-3; 12 bases are shared with TRBD2. After removal of 4 bases from V and 5 bases from J, the junction contained 10 bases not matched to a gene. The germline CDR1 and CDR2 sequences are SEHNR and FQNEAQ (reference sequence). The CDR3 sequence is 17 residues long. The CDR3 sequence is CASSSYGLAGRGDTQYF. The CDR3 region has the DNA TGTGCCAGCAGCTCCTACGGACTAGCGGGACGAGGAGATACGCAGTATTTT. Full variable domain (outside the CDR3, taken from reference TRBV7-9 and TRBJ2-3): DTGVSQNPRHKITKRGQNVTFRCDPISEHNRLYWYRQTLGQGPEFLTYFQNEAQLEKSRLLSDRFSAERPKGSFSTLEIQRTEQGDSAMYLCASSSYGLAGRGDTQYFGPGTRLTVL.

This chain joins TRBV4-3 and TRBJ2-2; TRBD2 matches at 10 bases. CDR3 length: 15 residues. With 0 bases clipped from V and 7 bases from J, the junction kept 2 bases outside the gene matches. The germline CDR1 and CDR2 sequences are LGHNA and YSLEER. In DNA, the CDR3 is TGCGCCAGCAGCCAAGAGGCTAGCGGGAGCGGGGAGCTGTTTTTT. Translating it yields CASSQEASGSGELFF.

V gene TRBV7-2 combines with J gene TRBJ2-1; 14 nucleotides line up with TRBD2. This CDR3 contains 16 residues. The germline V gene has CDR1 SGHTA and CDR2 FQGNSA. V lost 5 bases, J lost 9 bases, and 9 bases stayed unmatched. CDR3 bases: TGTGCCAGCAGCCGCCTCGGGACTAGCGGGGGTGGTGAGCAGTTCTTC. It yields the protein CASSRLGTSGGGEQFF.

A single count supports this clone. The chain has TRBV28 and TRBJ2-7, with D perhaps TRBD2 (6 bases). Germline values: CDR1 MDHEN, CDR2 SYDVKM. V lost 7 bases and J 5 bases, leaving 18 bases between the germline ends. This CDR3 has 14 amino acids. CDR3 sequence reads: CASKGGPGVDEQYF. DNA of the CDR3: TGTGCCAGCAAGGGAGGCCCGGGGGTCGACGAGCAGTACTTC.

The CDR3 DNA sequence: TGCGCCAGCAGCTCCTCCCCTAGCGCCGACTACGAGCAGTACTTC. The encoded protein is CASSSSPSADYEQYF. This rearrangement joins TRBV5-1 to TRBJ2-7, with a possible D match to TRBD2 (6 bases). CDR1 is SGHRS and CDR2 is YFSETQ in the germline V gene. This CDR3 region has 15 residues. The V and J ends lost 3 bases and 3 bases respectively, with 16 bases between them.

The chain recombines TRBV7-3 with TRBJ2-3, with 9 bases identical to TRBD1. Germline CDR1 is SGHTA and CDR2 is FQGTGA. The CDR3 is 15 amino acids. Trimming removed 5 bases from V and 2 bases from J; junction bases left unmatched: 5. The CDR3 loop is CASSGGQGPTDTQYF. The DNA for the CDR3 is TGTGCCAGCAGCGGCGGACAGGGGCCCACAGATACGCAGTATTTT.

The chain employs TRBV5-4 and TRBJ1-1, with TRBD1 matching over 9 bases. The trim removed 5 bases at V and 10 bases at J, leaving 12 bases unmatched. Looked up from germline, CDR1 is SGHNT and CDR2 is YYREEE (reference sequence). This CDR3 region has 14 residues. CDR3 region: CASSEAGTGRGAFF. The CDR3 DNA sequence: TGTGCCAGCAGTGAGGCTGGGACAGGGAGAGGAGCTTTCTTT.